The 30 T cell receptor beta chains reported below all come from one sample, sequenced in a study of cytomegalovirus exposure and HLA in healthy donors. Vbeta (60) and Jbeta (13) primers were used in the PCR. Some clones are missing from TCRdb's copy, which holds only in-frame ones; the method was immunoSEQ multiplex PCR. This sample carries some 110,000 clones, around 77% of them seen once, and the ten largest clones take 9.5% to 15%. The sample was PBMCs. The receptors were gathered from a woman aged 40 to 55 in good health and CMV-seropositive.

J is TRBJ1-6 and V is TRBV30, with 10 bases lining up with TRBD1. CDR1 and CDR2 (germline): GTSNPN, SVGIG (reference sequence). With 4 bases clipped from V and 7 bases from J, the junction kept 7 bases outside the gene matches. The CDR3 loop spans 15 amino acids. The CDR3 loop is CAWMYAGQGNSPLHF. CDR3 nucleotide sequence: TGTGCCTGGATGTATGCGGGACAGGGGAATTCACCCCTCCACTTT.

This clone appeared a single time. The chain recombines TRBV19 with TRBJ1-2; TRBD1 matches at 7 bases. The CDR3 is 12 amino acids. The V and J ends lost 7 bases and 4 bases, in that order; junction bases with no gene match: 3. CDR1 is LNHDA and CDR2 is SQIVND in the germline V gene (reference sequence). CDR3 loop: CASKTGIYGYTF. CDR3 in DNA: TGTGCCAGTAAGACAGGGATCTATGGCTACACCTTC.

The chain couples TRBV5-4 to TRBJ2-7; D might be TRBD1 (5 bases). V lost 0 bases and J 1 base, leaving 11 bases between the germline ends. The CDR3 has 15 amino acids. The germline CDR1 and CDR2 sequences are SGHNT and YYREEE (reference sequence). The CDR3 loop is CASSLASTGSYEQYF. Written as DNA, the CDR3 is TGTGCCAGCAGCTTGGCCTCCACAGGATCCTACGAGCAGTACTTC.

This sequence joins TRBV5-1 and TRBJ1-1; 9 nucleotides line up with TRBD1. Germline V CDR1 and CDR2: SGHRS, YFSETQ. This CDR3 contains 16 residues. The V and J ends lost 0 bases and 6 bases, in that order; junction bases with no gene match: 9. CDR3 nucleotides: TGCGCCAGCAGCTTGGGTTCGGGACAGGGTAGGGCTGAAGCTTTCTTT. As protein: CASSLGSGQGRAEAFF.

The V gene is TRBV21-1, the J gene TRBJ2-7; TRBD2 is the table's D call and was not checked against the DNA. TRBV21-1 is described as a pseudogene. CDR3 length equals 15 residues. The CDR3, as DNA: TGTGCCAGCAGCAACCACCCGGGAAGAGCCTACGAGCAGTACTTC. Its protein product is CASSNHPGRAYEQYF.

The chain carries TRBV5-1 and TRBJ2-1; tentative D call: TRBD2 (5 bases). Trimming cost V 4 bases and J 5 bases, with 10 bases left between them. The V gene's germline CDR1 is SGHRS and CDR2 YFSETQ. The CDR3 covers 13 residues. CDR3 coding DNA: TGCGCCAGCAGCGGGAGACGGCACAATGAGCAGTTCTTC. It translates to CASSGRRHNEQFF.

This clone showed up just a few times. CDR3 sequence reads: CAWNLIQDQPQHF. In DNA form, the CDR3 reads TGTGCCTGGAACCTCATTCAGGATCAGCCCCAGCATTTT. The chain employs TRBV30 and TRBJ1-5, with D uncertain. V was clipped by 4 bases and J by 5 bases, with 12 bases between them. The CDR3 is made up of 13 amino acids. Germline V gives CDR1 GTSNPN, CDR2 SVGIG (reference sequence).

The CDR3 sequence: CSVVGQGGSEQYF. The CDR3 DNA is TGCAGCGTTGTGGGACAGGGCGGCTCCGAGCAGTACTTC. This chain links TRBV29-1 with TRBJ2-7; TRBD1 agrees at 9 bases. Trimming at V came to 4 bases and at J to 6 bases, leaving 7 bases not matched to a gene. The germline V gene encodes CDR1 SQVTM and CDR2 ANQGSEA. The CDR3 consists of 13 residues.

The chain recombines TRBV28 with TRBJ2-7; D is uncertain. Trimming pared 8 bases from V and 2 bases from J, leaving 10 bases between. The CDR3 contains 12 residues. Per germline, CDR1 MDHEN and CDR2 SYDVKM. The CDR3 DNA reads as TGTGCCAGCTGGAGCCGAACCTACGAGCAGTACTTC. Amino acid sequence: CASWSRTYEQYF. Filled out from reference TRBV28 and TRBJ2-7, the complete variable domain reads DVKVTQSSRYLVKRTGEKVFLECVQDMDHENMFWYRQDPGLGLRLIYFSYDVKMKEKGDIPEGYSVSREKKERFSLILESASTNQTSMYLCASWSRTYEQYFGPGTRLTVT.

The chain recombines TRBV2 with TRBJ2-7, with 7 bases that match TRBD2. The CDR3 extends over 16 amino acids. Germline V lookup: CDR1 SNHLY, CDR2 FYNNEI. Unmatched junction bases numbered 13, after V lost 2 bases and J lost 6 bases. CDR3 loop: CASSEFVRPGGSEQYF. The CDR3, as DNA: TGTGCCAGCAGTGAATTTGTCCGACCGGGGGGAAGCGAGCAGTACTTC.

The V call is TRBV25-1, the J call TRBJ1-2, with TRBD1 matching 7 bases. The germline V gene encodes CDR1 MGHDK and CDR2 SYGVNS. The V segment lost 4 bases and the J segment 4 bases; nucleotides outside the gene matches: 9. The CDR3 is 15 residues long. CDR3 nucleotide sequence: TGTGCCAGCAGTGGGCCGAGACAGGGTGGCTATGGCTACACCTTC. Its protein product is CASSGPRQGGYGYTF.

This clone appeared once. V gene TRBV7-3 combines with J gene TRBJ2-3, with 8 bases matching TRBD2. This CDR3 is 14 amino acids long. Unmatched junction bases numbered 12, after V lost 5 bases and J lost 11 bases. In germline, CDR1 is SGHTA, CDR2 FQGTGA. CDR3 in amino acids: CASSPNYTGGEQYF. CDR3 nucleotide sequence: TGTGCCAGCAGCCCAAATTACACGGGAGGGGAGCAGTATTTT.

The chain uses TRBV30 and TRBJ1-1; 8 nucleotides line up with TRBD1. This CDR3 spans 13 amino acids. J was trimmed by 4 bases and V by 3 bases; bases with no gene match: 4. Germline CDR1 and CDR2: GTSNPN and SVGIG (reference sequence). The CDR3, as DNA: TGTGCCTGGAGCCTACAGGGGGGCACTGAAGCTTTCTTT. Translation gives CAWSLQGGTEAFF. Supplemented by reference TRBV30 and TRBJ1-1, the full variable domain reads SQTIHQWPATLVQPVGSPLSLECTVEGTSNPNLYWYRQAAGRGLQLLFYSVGIGQISSEVPQNLSASRPQDRQFILSSKKLLLSDSGFYLCAWSLQGGTEAFFGQGTRLTVV.

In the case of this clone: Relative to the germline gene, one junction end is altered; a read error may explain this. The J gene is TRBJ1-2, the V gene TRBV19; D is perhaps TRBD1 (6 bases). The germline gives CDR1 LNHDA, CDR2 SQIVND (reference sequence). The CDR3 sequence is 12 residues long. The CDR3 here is CASEGGNYVYTF. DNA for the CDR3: TGTGCCAGTGAGGGGGGGAACTATGTCTACACCTTC.

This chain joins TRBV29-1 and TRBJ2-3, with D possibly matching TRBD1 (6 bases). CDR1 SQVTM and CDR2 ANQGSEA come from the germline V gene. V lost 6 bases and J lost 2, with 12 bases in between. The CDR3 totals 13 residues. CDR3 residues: CSVSGQLTDTQYF. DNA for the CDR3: TGCAGCGTCTCGGGACAACTCACAGATACGCAGTATTTT.

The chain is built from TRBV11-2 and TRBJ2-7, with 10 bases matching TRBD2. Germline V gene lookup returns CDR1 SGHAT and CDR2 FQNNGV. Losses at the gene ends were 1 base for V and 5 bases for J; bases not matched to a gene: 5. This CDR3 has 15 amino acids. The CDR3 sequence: CASSLARLAGDEQYF. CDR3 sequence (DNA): TGTGCCAGCAGCTTAGCGCGTCTAGCGGGAGACGAGCAGTACTTC.

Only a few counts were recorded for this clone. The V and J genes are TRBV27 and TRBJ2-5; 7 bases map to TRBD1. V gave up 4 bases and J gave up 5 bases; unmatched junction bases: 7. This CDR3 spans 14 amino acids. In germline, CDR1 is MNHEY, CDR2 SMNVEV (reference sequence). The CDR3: CASSSPLRGETQYF. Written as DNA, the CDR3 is TGTGCCAGCAGTTCCCCTCTCAGGGGGGAGACCCAGTACTTC.

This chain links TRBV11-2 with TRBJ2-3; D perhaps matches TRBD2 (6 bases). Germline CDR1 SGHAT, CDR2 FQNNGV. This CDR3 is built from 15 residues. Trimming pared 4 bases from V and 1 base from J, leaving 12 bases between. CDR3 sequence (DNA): TGTGCCAGCAGCTACCTAGCGAGTCGCACAGATACGCAGTATTTT. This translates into CASSYLASRTDTQYF.

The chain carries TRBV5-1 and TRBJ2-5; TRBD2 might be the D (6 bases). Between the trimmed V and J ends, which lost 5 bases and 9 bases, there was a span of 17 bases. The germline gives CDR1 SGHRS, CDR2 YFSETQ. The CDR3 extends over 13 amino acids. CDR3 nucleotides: TGCGCCAGCAGAATCAGCGGGCCCGAGGCCCAGTACTTC. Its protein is CASRISGPEAQYF.

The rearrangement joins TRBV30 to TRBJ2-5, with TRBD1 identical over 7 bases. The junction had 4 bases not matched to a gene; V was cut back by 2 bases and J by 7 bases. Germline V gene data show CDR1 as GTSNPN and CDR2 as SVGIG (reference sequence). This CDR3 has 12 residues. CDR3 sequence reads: CAWSRPGGTQYF. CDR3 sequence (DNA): TGTGCCTGGAGTCGGCCAGGGGGGACCCAGTACTTC.

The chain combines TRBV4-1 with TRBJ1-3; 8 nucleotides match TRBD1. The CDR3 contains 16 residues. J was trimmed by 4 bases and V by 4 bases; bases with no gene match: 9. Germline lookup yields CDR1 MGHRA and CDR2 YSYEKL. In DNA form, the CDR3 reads TGCGCCAGCAGCCCCGACCAGGGGGCGGGGGGAAACACCATATATTTT. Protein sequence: CASSPDQGAGGNTIYF.

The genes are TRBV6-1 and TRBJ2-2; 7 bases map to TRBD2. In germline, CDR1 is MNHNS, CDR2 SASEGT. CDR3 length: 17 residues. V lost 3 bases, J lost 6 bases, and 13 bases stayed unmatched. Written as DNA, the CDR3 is TGTGCCAGCAGTGACCCTCGGCTAGCGGAGGGCGCCGGGGAGCTGTTTTTT. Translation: CASSDPRLAEGAGELFF.

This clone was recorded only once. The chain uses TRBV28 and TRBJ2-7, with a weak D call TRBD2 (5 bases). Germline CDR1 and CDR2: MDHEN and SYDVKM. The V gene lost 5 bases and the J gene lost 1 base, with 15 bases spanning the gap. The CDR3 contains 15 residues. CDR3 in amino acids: CASSTLAEGSYEQYF. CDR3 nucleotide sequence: TGTGCCAGCAGTACCCTAGCTGAAGGATCCTACGAGCAGTACTTC.

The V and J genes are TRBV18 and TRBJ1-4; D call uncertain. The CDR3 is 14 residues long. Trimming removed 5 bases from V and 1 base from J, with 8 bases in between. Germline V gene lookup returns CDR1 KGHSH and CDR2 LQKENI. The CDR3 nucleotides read TGTGCCAGCTCATTGCGGGTAACTAATGAAAAACTGTTTTTT. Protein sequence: CASSLRVTNEKLFF.

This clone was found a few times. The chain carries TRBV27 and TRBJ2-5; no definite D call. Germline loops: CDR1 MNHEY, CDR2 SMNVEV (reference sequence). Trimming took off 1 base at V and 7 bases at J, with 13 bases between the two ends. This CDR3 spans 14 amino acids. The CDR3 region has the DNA TGTGCCAGCAGTTTATACCCTTCAGGTGGGACCCAGTACTTC. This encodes CASSLYPSGGTQYF.

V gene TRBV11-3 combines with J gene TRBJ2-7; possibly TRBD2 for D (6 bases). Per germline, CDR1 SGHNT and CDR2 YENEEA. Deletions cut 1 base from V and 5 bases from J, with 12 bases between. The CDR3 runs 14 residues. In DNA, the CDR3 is TGTGCCAGCAGCTTAGGCGGGATCTGGGACGAGCAGTACTTC. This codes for CASSLGGIWDEQYF. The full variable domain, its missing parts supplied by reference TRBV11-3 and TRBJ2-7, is EAGVVQSPRYKIIEKKQPVAFWCNPISGHNTLYWYLQNLGQGPELLIRYENEEAVDDSQLPKDRFSAERLKGVDSTLKIQPAELGDSAVYLCASSLGGIWDEQYFGPGTRLTVT.

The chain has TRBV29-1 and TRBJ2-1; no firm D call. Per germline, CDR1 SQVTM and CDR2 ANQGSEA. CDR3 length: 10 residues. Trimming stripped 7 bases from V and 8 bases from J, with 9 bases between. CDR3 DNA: TGCAGCGCCTCCGGGTATGAGCAGTTCTTC. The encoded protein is CSASGYEQFF.

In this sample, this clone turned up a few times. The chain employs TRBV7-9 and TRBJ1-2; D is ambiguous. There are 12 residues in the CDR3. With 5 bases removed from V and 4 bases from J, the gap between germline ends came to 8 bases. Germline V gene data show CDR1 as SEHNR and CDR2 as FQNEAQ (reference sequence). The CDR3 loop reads CASSQAGYGYTF. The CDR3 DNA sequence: TGTGCCAGCAGCCAGGCGGGCTATGGCTACACCTTC.

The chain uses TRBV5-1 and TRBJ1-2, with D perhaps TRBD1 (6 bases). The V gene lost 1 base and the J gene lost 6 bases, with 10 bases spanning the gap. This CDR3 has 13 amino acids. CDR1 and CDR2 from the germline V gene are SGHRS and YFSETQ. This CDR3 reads CASSLTGIDGYTF. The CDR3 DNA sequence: TGCGCCAGCAGCTTGACAGGGATAGATGGCTACACCTTC.

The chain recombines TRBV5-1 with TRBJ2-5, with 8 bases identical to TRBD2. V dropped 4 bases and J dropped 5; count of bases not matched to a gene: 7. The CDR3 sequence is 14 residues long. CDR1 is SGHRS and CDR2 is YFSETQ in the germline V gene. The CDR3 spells CASSPGGGRETQYF. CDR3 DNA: TGCGCCAGCAGCCCGGGCGGGGGGCGGGAGACCCAGTACTTC.